This is a list of T cell receptor beta chains from one sample in a study of T cells in Graves' hyperthyroidism and ophthalmopathy. One entry per CDR3 protein, called by TCRdb with MiXCR from the multiplex PCR reads. The sample consists of roughly 260,000 distinct CDR3 sequences, 13% to 15% of them appearing once. Sequencing was carried out using blood. Receptors were obtained from a woman in her thirties or forties with Graves' hyperthyroidism that later progressed to Graves' ophthalmopathy. Each CDR3 is given with its conserved first and last residue. D genes are given only for firm matches. The size of a clone is reported for some rows only, either as once, few or many, or as a class for expanded clones.

V	J	size	D	DNA	CDR3
TRBV9	TRBJ2-1	few	.	TGTGCCAGCAGCGTCGGACAAGGCCCAAGCTCCTACAATGAGCAGTTCTTC	CASSVGQGPSSYNEQFF
TRBV5-1	TRBJ2-7	many	.	TGCGCCAGCAGCCTTTGGGGAGAGCAGTACTTC	CASSLWGEQYF
TRBV13	TRBJ2-3	once	.	TGTGCCAGCAGCTCCAAACTAGCCCCAGATACGCAGTATTTT	CASSSKLAPDTQYF
TRBV28	TRBJ1-1	many	TRBD1	TGTGCCAGCAGTTACACGGGGCAGGGGGACACTGAAGCTTTCTTT	CASSYTGQGDTEAFF
TRBV3-1	TRBJ2-1	few	.	TGTGCCAGCAGCTACGGGACGAATGAGCAGTTCTTC	CASSYGTNEQFF
TRBV6-5	TRBJ2-5	many	.	TGTGCCAGCAGTTACTCAACGGGAGTAGGCGAGACCCAGTACTTC	CASSYSTGVGETQYF
TRBV5-1	TRBJ2-5	many	.	TGCGCCAGCAGCACCGCGGGACGCGACGGGGAGACCCAGTACTTC	CASSTAGRDGETQYF
TRBV16	TRBJ1-5	many	TRBD1	TGTGCCAGCAGCCACGGACAGGCTGATCAGCCCCAGCATTTT	CASSHGQADQPQHF
TRBV5-8	TRBJ1-5	.	.	TGTGCCACCTATGGGGGGGTCCAAGGTCAGCCCCAGCATTTT	CATYGGVQGQPQHF
TRBV14	TRBJ1-4	.	.	TGTGCCAGCAATACCAACGGACAGCCAAATGAAAAACTGTTTTTT	CASNTNGQPNEKLFF
TRBV5-1	TRBJ2-1	.	TRBD2	TGCGCCAGCAGCCCCCCACCCCTAGCGGGAGGTGGAGGTGAGCAGTTCTTC	CASSPPPLAGGGGEQFF
TRBV28	TRBJ1-1	many	.	TGTGCCAGCAGTTTTCCTGAGTACACTGAAGCTTTCTTT	CASSFPEYTEAFF
TRBV6-1	TRBJ2-5	many	.	TGTGCCAGCAGTACACCCGGGGAGACCCAGTACTTC	CASSTPGETQYF
TRBV6-1	TRBJ1-5	many	.	TGTGCCAGCAGTGAGTCTAGGCAGGGCCATCAGCCCCAGCATTTT	CASSESRQGHQPQHF
TRBV5-1	TRBJ2-1	few	TRBD2	TGCGCCAGCAGCTGGACTAGCGGACACCGGAATGAGCAGTTCTTC	CASSWTSGHRNEQFF
TRBV7-3	TRBJ2-4	.	TRBD1	TGTGCCAGCAGCCCCCGGGGACAGGGGGTTACCCTAGCCAAAAACATTCAGTACTTC	CASSPRGQGVTLAKNIQYF
TRBV5-6	TRBJ1-5	many	.	TGTGCCAGCAAGCGGTTGGCAGCCCCCAATCAGCCCCAGCATTTT	CASKRLAAPNQPQHF
TRBV9	TRBJ2-5	.	.	TGTGCCAGCAGCCACCCAGGGTTAGGAGAGACCCAGTACTTC	CASSHPGLGETQYF
TRBV27	TRBJ2-5	many	.	TGTGCCAGCAGTTTTTCTGGTGGGGATAGAGGAGGGATCCAAGAGACCCAGTACTTC	CASSFSGGDRGGIQETQYF
TRBV6-1	TRBJ1-4	many	TRBD1	TGTGCCAGCAGTTCCCGGGGACAGGGATCTCAAAAACTGTTTTTT	CASSSRGQGSQKLFF
TRBV6-5	TRBJ1-1	.	.	TGTGCCAGCAGTTACCTCAGGATAGAACCCACTGAAGCTTTCTTT	CASSYLRIEPTEAFF
TRBV5-1	TRBJ1-6	few	.	TGCGCCAGCAGCCCTCCGGGACGGACCACATCACCCCTCCACTTT	CASSPPGRTTSPLHF
TRBV2	TRBJ2-1	many	.	TGTGCCAGCAGCCAACCCCCCCGGGATGAGCAGTTCTTC	CASSQPPRDEQFF
TRBV5-6	TRBJ2-7	many	.	TGTGCCAGCAGCTCGTCTCCCGGGTTCTACGAGCAGTACTTC	CASSSSPGFYEQYF
TRBV27	TRBJ1-5	few	.	TGTGCCAGCAGTTTATTTCCAATTAGCAATCAGCCCCAGCATTTT	CASSLFPISNQPQHF
TRBV4-1	TRBJ2-5	many	.	TGCGCCAGCAGCCAACCCACAGGGCCCAAGGGGACCCAGTACTTC	CASSQPTGPKGTQYF
TRBV5-1	TRBJ2-1	.	TRBD2	TGCGCCAGCAGCTACGATAGCGGGGGGTGGTTCTTC	CASSYDSGGWFF
TRBV10-3	TRBJ1-4	many	.	TGTGCCATCCAACAGGACCCTAATGAAAAACTGTTTTTT	CAIQQDPNEKLFF
TRBV19	TRBJ2-6	.	.	TGTGCCAGTAGTATAGCTTCTCCTGGGGCCAACGTCCTGACTTTC	CASSIASPGANVLTF
TRBV15	TRBJ1-6	.	.	TGTGCCACCAGCAGAGCGGGGGGTAATTCACCCCTCCACTTT	CATSRAGGNSPLHF
TRBV28	TRBJ2-7	many	TRBD1	TGTGCCAGCAGTACCGGGACAGGGGGCTACGAGCAGTACTTC	CASSTGTGGYEQYF
TRBV4-1	TRBJ2-1	.	TRBD2	TGCGCCAGCAGCAGACTAGCGAAAGCCTACAATGAGCAGTTCTTC	CASSRLAKAYNEQFF
TRBV28	TRBJ2-1	.	.	TGTGCCAGCAGTTTGGGGGGGACACAGGGACATGAGCAGTTCTTC	CASSLGGTQGHEQFF
TRBV20-1	TRBJ1-1	many	.	TGCAGTGCTAGAGTAGGGCGAGGAGCTTTCTTT	CSARVGRGAFF
TRBV6-1	TRBJ2-1	.	TRBD2	TGTGCCAGCAGCTCTACCCCGGGGGGGTCCTACAATGAGCAGTTCTTC	CASSSTPGGSYNEQFF